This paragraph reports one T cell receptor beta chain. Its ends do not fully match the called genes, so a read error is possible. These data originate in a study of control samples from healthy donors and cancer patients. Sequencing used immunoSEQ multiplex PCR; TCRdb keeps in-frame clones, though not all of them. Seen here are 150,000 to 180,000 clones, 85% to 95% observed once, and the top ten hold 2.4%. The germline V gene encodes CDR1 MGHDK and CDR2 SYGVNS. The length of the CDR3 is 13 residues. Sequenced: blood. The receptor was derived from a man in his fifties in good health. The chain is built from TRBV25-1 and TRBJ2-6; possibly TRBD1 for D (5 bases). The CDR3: CASSISGANVQTF. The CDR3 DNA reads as TGTGCCAGCAGCATCTCTGGGGCCAACGTCCAGACTTTC.